In its sample, the clone carrying this T cell receptor beta chain was seen many times. From 15-18 subjects, over 160 million TCR-beta sequences were obtained in each sequencing run. Using its own MiXCR run on the 5' RACE reads, TCRdb lists one record per CDR3 protein. This table has roughly 75,000 distinct CDR3 sequences, roughly an eighth appearing once. Stated time point: longitudinal time-point 1 (baseline). The CDR3 totals 16 residues. Germline V gene data show CDR1 as SGHKS and CDR2 as YYEKEE (reference sequence). The germline V and J ends were trimmed by 0 bases and 0 bases, with 12 bases remaining between them. The data are from a study of neurological immune-mediated disorders.

This TCR was sampled from a female donor with HTLV-1-associated myelopathy (HAM/TSP). The chain links TRBV5-5 to TRBJ1-1, with D hard to call. The sample comprised PBMCs. CDR3 sequence (DNA): TGTGCCAGCAGCTTGGTAACGGTAACGGTGAACACTGAAGCTTTCTTT. It codes for CASSLVTVTVNTEAFF.